The rows below give T cell receptor beta chains drawn from one sample of a study of graft-versus-host responses after intestinal transplantation. Sequenced by immunoSEQ multiplex PCR; TCRdb stores in-frame clones only, minus some. The repertoire holds over 80,000 clones, with around 91% as singletons. Antigens of these TCRs are unknown. The sample was unstimulated CD4+ T cells sorted from spleen or lymph node cells, taken before transplant. The receptor set was obtained from a human donor who was the organ donor for an intestinal transplant. Both conserved end residues are part of each CDR3. A D gene is named only where the DNA matches it firmly. Expanded clones get a size class; other rows say once, few or many, or leave the size out.

clone size	V gene	J gene	D gene	CDR3 protein	CDR3 DNA
NA	TRBV29-1	TRBJ1-1	NA	CSVDYPARGTEAFF	TGCAGCGTTGATTATCCGGCCCGCGGCACTGAAGCTTTCTTT
NA	TRBV5-4	TRBJ2-2	NA	CASSSSGAANTGELFF	TGTGCCAGCAGCTCCTCAGGGGCCGCGAACACCGGGGAGCTGTTTTTT
NA	TRBV15	TRBJ2-7	TRBD1	CATSRSGTGGREQYF	TGTGCCACCAGCAGATCCGGGACAGGGGGTAGGGAGCAGTACTTC
NA	TRBV19	TRBJ2-2	TRBD1	CASSLPGQAAGELFF	TGTGCCAGTAGTCTTCCGGGACAGGCGGCCGGGGAGCTGTTTTTT
NA	TRBV18	TRBJ1-5	TRBD1	CASSPDRVSNQPQHF	TGTGCCAGCTCGCCCGACAGGGTCAGCAATCAGCCCCAGCATTTT
NA	TRBV4-1	TRBJ2-1	TRBD2	CASSQVSGGAYNEQFF	TGCGCCAGCAGCCAGGTTAGCGGGGGGGCCTACAATGAGCAGTTCTTC
NA	TRBV4-1	TRBJ2-5	NA	CASRKTFSGETQYF	TGCGCCAGCAGGAAAACGTTTTCGGGAGAGACCCAGTACTTC
NA	TRBV6-6	TRBJ2-1	NA	CASSYQNEQFF	TGTGCCAGCAGTTACCAAAATGAGCAGTTCTTC
NA	TRBV13	TRBJ2-3	TRBD2	CASSLSGGVRTDTQYF	TGTGCCAGCAGCTTAAGCGGGGGGGTGAGAACAGATACGCAGTATTTT
NA	TRBV5-1	TRBJ1-1	TRBD1	CASSLDRGRNTEAFF	TGCGCCAGCAGCTTGGACAGGGGGCGGAACACTGAAGCTTTCTTT
NA	TRBV19	TRBJ1-1	NA	CASSIDEARTNTEAFF	TGTGCCAGTAGTATTGATGAGGCTAGAACTAACACTGAAGCTTTCTTT
once	TRBV15	TRBJ1-6	NA	CATSSLGGHFNSPLHF	TGTGCCACCAGCAGTCTAGGGGGACACTTTAATTCACCCCTCCACTTT
once	TRBV5-4	TRBJ1-2	TRBD1	CASSPDRGRQREYGYTF	TGTGCCAGCAGCCCGGACAGGGGGCGACAGAGGGAGTATGGCTACACCTTC
NA	TRBV7-2	TRBJ2-1	TRBD2	CASSLAGAGYNEQFF	TGTGCCAGCAGCTTAGCTGGAGCGGGGTACAATGAGCAGTTCTTC
NA	TRBV6-1	TRBJ2-5	NA	CASGSRGGYQETQYF	TGTGCCAGCGGTTCCCGCGGGGGCTATCAAGAGACCCAGTACTTC
NA	TRBV5-1	TRBJ2-3	TRBD2	CASSPRSGGGAADTQYF	TGCGCCAGCAGCCCCAGGTCGGGCGGGGGGGCAGCAGATACGCAGTATTTT
NA	TRBV5-4	TRBJ1-1	NA	CASSLYQGRAEAFF	TGTGCCAGCAGCTTGTATCAGGGGAGAGCTGAAGCTTTCTTT
NA	TRBV6-5	TRBJ1-1	TRBD1	CASRHRDRGNTEAFF	TGTGCCAGCAGGCACCGGGACAGGGGGAACACTGAAGCTTTCTTT
NA	TRBV7-9	TRBJ2-3	NA	CASSFQEADTQYF	TGTGCCAGCAGCTTCCAGGAGGCAGATACGCAGTATTTT
NA	TRBV4-1	TRBJ1-3	TRBD1	CASSHDGTGTGNTIYF	TGCGCCAGCAGCCATGATGGGACAGGGACTGGAAACACCATATATTTT
NA	TRBV27	TRBJ1-4	TRBD1	CASSTYGTGYEKLFF	TGTGCCAGCAGTACCTACGGGACAGGGTATGAAAAACTGTTTTTT
NA	TRBV19	TRBJ1-2	NA	CASSSPRTVGYGYTF	TGTGCCAGTAGTTCACCAAGGACAGTCGGCTATGGCTACACCTTC
few	TRBV28	TRBJ1-4	TRBD1	CATNRQGAREKLFF	TGTGCCACCAACCGACAGGGGGCGCGGGAAAAACTGTTTTTT
NA	TRBV4-1	TRBJ1-1	TRBD1	CASSQWTGQRNTEAFF	TGCGCCAGCAGCCAGTGGACAGGACAGAGGAACACTGAAGCTTTCTTT
few	TRBV7-9	TRBJ1-2	TRBD1	CASSLHLGQGNYGYTF	TGTGCCAGCAGCTTACACCTAGGACAGGGGAACTATGGCTACACCTTC
once	TRBV7-2	TRBJ2-5	TRBD2	CASMISGGSETQYF	TGTGCCAGCATGATTAGCGGGGGATCAGAGACCCAGTACTTC
NA	TRBV7-9	TRBJ1-2	TRBD1	CASSRDSSYGYTF	TGTGCCAGCAGCAGGGACAGTTCGTATGGCTACACCTTC
NA	TRBV5-1	TRBJ2-1	NA	CASSFYVLGRQGGYNEQFF	TGCGCCAGCAGCTTCTATGTCTTAGGGCGTCAGGGGGGTTACAATGAGCAGTTCTTC
NA	TRBV10-3	TRBJ2-3	NA	CAITPTGHHTDTQYF	TGTGCCATCACCCCAACAGGGCACCACACAGATACGCAGTATTTT
NA	TRBV4-3	TRBJ1-2	NA	CASSQNQAYGYTF	TGCGCCAGCAGCCAAAACCAGGCATATGGCTACACCTTC
once	TRBV4-1	TRBJ2-4	NA	CASSQGLGDNIQYF	TGCGCCAGCAGCCAAGGACTGGGAGACAACATTCAGTACTTC
NA	TRBV10-3	TRBJ2-3	TRBD2	CAISRLAGGRDTQYF	TGTGCCATCAGCCGACTAGCGGGGGGGCGCGATACGCAGTATTTT
NA	TRBV4-1	TRBJ2-7	TRBD1	CASSHAGQGGLYEQYF	TGCGCCAGCAGCCACGCCGGACAGGGCGGACTTTACGAGCAGTACTTC
NA	TRBV7-3	TRBJ2-5	NA	CASSWAGAGETQYF	TGTGCCAGCAGCTGGGCGGGGGCCGGGGAGACCCAGTACTTC
NA	TRBV4-2	TRBJ1-5	NA	CASSPSFPGPQHF	TGTGCCAGCAGCCCCTCTTTCCCGGGGCCCCAGCATTTT
NA	TRBV19	TRBJ1-2	TRBD1	CASRRDRGGYGYTF	TGTGCCAGTAGGAGGGACAGGGGTGGCTATGGCTACACCTTC
NA	TRBV11-1	TRBJ1-1	NA	CASSLPPGEGSTEAFF	TGTGCCAGCAGCTTACCCCCGGGGGAAGGGAGCACTGAAGCTTTCTTT
NA	TRBV27	TRBJ2-7	NA	CASSHKPYRDPNEQYF	TGTGCCAGCAGCCACAAGCCCTACAGGGATCCCAACGAGCAGTACTTC
NA	TRBV6-5	TRBJ1-5	NA	CASRLRSQGHQPQHF	TGTGCCAGCAGGCTCCGGTCACAGGGTCATCAGCCCCAGCATTTT
NA	TRBV7-9	TRBJ1-2	TRBD1	CASSFGGRGPGYTF	TGTGCCAGCAGCTTCGGTGGCAGGGGGCCTGGCTACACCTTC
NA	TRBV6-6	TRBJ1-1	NA	CASSYSDTEAFF	TGTGCCAGCAGTTACTCGGACACCGAAGCTTTCTTT
NA	TRBV5-6	TRBJ1-5	NA	CASSLTGRGQPQHF	TGTGCCAGCAGCTTGACAGGGAGAGGGCAGCCCCAGCATTTT
NA	TRBV7-3	TRBJ2-3	TRBD1	CASSRHGTGGTDTQYF	TGTGCCAGCAGCCGCCATGGGACAGGGGGCACAGATACGCAGTATTTT
NA	TRBV19	TRBJ2-7	TRBD2	CASSGRGAYEQYF	TGTGCCAGTAGTGGTCGGGGGGCCTACGAGCAGTACTTC
NA	TRBV29-1	TRBJ1-1	NA	CSGGFNTEAFF	TGCAGCGGGGGCTTTAACACTGAAGCTTTCTTT
NA	TRBV18	TRBJ2-1	NA	CASSPLGVDEQFF	TGTGCCAGCTCACCACTAGGGGTCGATGAGCAGTTCTTC
NA	TRBV6-6	TRBJ1-1	TRBD1	CASSFLQGANTEAFF	TGTGCCAGCAGTTTCCTACAGGGGGCGAACACTGAAGCTTTCTTT
NA	TRBV27	TRBJ2-7	TRBD1	CASSSRQGAYEQYF	TGTGCCAGCAGTTCGCGACAGGGTGCGTACGAGCAGTACTTC
NA	TRBV27	TRBJ2-3	TRBD2	CASGRLAGGLTDTQYF	TGTGCCAGCGGAAGATTAGCGGGGGGATTGACAGATACGCAGTATTTT
NA	TRBV6-1	TRBJ1-1	NA	CASLLTQPGAFF	TGTGCCAGCCTCCTGACACAGCCAGGAGCTTTCTTT
NA	TRBV4-3	TRBJ2-7	NA	CASSHGRGSSSYEQYF	TGCGCCAGCAGCCATGGTAGGGGGTCGAGCTCCTACGAGCAGTACTTC
NA	TRBV2	TRBJ1-2	NA	CASSEIAAIRRQGGYGYTF	TGTGCCAGCAGTGAGATAGCTGCCATCCGCCGGCAGGGCGGCTATGGCTACACCTTC
few	TRBV19	TRBJ1-2	TRBD1	CASSIGTGIGYTF	TGTGCCAGTAGTATCGGGACAGGGATTGGCTACACCTTC
once	TRBV5-3	TRBJ1-1	TRBD1	CARSSSRYRGRRNTEAFF	TGTGCCAGAAGCTCCTCGCGCTACAGGGGGCGCCGAAACACTGAAGCTTTCTTT